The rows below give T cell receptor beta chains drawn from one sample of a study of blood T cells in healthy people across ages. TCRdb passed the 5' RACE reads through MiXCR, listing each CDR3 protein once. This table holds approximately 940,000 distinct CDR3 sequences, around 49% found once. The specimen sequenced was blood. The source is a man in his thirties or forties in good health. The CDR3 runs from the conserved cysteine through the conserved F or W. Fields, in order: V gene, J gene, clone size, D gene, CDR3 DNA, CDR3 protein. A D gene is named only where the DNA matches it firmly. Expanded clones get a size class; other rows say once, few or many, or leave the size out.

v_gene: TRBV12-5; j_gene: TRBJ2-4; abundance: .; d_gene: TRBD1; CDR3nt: TGTGCTAGTGGTCCGGGGGACAGGGGGCACTACAATGAGCAGTACTTC; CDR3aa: CASGPGDRGHYNEQYF
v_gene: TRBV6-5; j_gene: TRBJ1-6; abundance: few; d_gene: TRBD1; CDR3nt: TGTGCCAGCGGGATGGACAGGAATTCACCCCTCCACTTT; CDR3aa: CASGMDRNSPLHF
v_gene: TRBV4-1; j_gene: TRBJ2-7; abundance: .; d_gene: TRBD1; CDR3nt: TGCGCCAGCAGCCAAAAACCCCAGGGACAGGGTTTCGACGAGCAGTACTTC; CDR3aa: CASSQKPQGQGFDEQYF
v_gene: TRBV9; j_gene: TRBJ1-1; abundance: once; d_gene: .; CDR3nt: TGTGCCAGCAGCCCTATTCCGGACGGGAACACTGAAGCTTTCTTT; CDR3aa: CASSPIPDGNTEAFF
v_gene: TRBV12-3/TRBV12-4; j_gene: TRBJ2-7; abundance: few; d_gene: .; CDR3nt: TGTGCCAGCAGTTTCGGGACACCATCCTACGAGCAGTACTTC; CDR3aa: CASSFGTPSYEQYF
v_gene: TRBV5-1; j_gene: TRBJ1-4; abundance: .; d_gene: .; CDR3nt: TGCGCCAGCACGGGCCTCAATAATGAAAAACTGTTTTTT; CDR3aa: CASTGLNNEKLFF
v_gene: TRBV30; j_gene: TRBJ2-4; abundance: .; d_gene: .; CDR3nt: TGTGCCTGGGTTCCTCGAGGAGGGGAGCAGTACTTC; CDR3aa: CAWVPRGGEQYF
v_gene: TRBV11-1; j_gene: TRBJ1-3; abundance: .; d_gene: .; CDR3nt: TGTGCCAGCAGCTTAAAGGTCGTTTGGAGCAGGGAGTCGTGGACCACTGGAAACACCATATATTTT; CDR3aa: CASSLKVVWSRESWTTGNTIYF
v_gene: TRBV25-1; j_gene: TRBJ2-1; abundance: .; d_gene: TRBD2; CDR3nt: TGTGCCAGCAGTGAACTTAGCGGGCGTCCGTTCTTC; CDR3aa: CASSELSGRPFF
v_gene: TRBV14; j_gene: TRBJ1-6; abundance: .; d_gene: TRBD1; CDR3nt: TGTGCCAGCAGCAAGTCAGGGGGCTATGCACCCCTCCACTTT; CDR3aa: CASSKSGGYAPLHF
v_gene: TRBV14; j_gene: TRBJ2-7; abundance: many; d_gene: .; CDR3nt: TGTGCCAGCAGCCCGGTCAATGACTACGAGCAGTACTTC; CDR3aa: CASSPVNDYEQYF
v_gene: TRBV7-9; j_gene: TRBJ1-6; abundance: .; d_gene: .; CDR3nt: TGTGCCAGCAGCCCCGACGGTTATTCACCCCTCCACTTT; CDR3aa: CASSPDGYSPLHF
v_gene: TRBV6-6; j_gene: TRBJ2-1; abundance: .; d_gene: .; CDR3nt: TGTGCCAGCAGTGCGCCCACCTACTACAATGAGCAGTTCTTC; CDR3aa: CASSAPTYYNEQFF
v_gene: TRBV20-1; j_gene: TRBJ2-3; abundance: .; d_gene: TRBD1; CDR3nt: TGCAGTGCTAAACCCGGACAGGGGGCAACAGATACGCAGTATTTT; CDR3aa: CSAKPGQGATDTQYF
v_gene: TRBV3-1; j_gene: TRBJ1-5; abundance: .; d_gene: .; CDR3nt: TGTGCCAGCAGCAACCAGGGCAATCAGCCCCAGCATTTT; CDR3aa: CASSNQGNQPQHF
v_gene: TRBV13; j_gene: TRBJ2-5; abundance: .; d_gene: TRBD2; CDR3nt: TGTGCCAGCAGCCGACTTCTAGCGGGGGTGGAGACCCAGTACTTC; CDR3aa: CASSRLLAGVETQYF
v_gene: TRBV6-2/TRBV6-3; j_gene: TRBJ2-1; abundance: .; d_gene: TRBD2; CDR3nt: TGTGCCAGCCGGGGACTAGCGGGCGCACACAATGAGCAGTTCTTC; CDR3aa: CASRGLAGAHNEQFF
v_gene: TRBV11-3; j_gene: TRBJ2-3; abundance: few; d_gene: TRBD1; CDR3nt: TGTGCCAGCAGCTCACGTCCCGGGACAGGGTCCGGCACAGATACGCAGTATTTT; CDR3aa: CASSSRPGTGSGTDTQYF
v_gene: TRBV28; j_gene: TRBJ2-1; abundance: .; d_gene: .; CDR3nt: TGTGCCAGCAACAGGGGAGGAGGCAATGAGCAGTTCTTC; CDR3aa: CASNRGGGNEQFF
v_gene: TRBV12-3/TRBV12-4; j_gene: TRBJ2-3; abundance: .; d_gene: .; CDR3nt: TGTGCCAGCAGTCCCCCCCCGGTTAGCACAGATACGCAGTATTTT; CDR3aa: CASSPPPVSTDTQYF
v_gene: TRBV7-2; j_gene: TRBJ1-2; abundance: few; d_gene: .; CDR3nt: TGTGCCAGCAGCGTCAACAGGGACTATGGCTACACCTTC; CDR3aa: CASSVNRDYGYTF
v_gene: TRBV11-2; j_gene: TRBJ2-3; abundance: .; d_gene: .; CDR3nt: TGTGCCAGCAGCCCCCTCGATGGAGTTGGGGATACGCAGTATTTT; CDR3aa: CASSPLDGVGDTQYF
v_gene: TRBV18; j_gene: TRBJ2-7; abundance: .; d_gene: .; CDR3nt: TGTGCCAGCTCACCAACAACAGGTCCTCCCTACGAGCAGTACTTC; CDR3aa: CASSPTTGPPYEQYF
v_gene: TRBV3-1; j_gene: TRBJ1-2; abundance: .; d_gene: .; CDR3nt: TGTGCCAGCAGCCGCTTGGACAGTGGCTCCTATGGCTACACCTTC; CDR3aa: CASSRLDSGSYGYTF
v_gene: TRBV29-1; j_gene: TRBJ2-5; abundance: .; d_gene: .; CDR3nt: TGCAGCGTTTCCAGGGACCTCCAAGAGACCCAGTACTTC; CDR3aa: CSVSRDLQETQYF
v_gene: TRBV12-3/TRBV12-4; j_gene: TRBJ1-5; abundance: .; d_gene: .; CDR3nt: TGTGCCAGCAGTTTAGCGAGCGGTCAGCCCCAGCATTTT; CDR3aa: CASSLASGQPQHF
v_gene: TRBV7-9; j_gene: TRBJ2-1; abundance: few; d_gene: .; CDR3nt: TGTGCCAGCAGCTTAGTACGGGGGCCCTACAATGAGCAGTTCTTC; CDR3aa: CASSLVRGPYNEQFF
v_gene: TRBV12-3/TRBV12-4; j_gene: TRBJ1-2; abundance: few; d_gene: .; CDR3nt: TGTGCCAGCAGTTTAGCGGCGGGCAGAAATGGCTACACCTTC; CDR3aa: CASSLAAGRNGYTF
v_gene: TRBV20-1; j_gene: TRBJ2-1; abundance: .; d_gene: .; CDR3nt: TGCAGTGCTAGGCCATTAAAGGGACCGACAGTCTACAATGAGCAGTTCTTC; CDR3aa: CSARPLKGPTVYNEQFF
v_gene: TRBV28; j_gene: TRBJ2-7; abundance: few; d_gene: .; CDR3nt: TGTGCCAGCATTCGGCACGGGAGAAACTACGAGCAGTACTTC; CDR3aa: CASIRHGRNYEQYF
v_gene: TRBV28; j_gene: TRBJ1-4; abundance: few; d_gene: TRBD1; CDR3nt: TGTGCCAGCAGTTCGTCTGGCAGGGGGCGCCCCGAAAAACTGTTTTTT; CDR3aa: CASSSSGRGRPEKLFF
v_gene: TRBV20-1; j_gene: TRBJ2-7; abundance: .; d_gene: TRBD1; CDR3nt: TGCAGCCAGGACAGGGGACCCTACGAGCAGTACTTC; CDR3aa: CSQDRGPYEQYF